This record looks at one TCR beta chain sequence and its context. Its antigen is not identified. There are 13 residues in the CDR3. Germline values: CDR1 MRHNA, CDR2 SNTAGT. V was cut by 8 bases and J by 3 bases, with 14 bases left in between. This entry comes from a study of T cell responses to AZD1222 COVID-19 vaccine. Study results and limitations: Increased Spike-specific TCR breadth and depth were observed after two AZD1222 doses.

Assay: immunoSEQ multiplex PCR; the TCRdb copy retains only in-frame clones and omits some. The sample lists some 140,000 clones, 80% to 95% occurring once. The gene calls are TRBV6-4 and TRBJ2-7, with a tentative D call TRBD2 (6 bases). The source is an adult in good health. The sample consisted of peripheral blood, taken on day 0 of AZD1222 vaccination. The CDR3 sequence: CASPGGDFYEQYF. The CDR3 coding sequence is TGTGCCAGCCCCGGTGGGGACTTCTACGAGCAGTACTTC.